This TCR beta chain is drawn from a study of T-cell reconstitution after alpha-beta-depleted transplantation in children. In its sample, this clonotype was seen many times. What it recognizes is unknown. Study results and caveats: Several hundred expanded graft clones reportedly gave rise to the alpha-beta T cells present about two months after transplant. Newly produced T cells mostly provided counts and TCRbeta diversity after one year, as hyperexpanded clones declined. It was surviving recipient T cells and thymic progenitors that gave some patients high TCRbeta diversity at day 60.

This CDR3 spans 11 amino acids. Germline V gives CDR1 LGHDT, CDR2 YNNKEL (reference sequence). The germline V and J ends were trimmed by 2 bases and 8 bases, with 4 bases remaining between them. Unique molecular identifiers were used in preparing the TCRbeta library. TCRdb reanalysed the PCR reads using MiXCR and keeps one entry per CDR3 protein. There are about 98,000 distinct CDR3 sequences in the sample; 6% occur only once, and roughly 6.1% lies in the top ten. The V gene is TRBV3-1, the J gene TRBJ2-1; no reliable D call. This receptor was taken from a female patient aged 2-15 years who had a stem cell transplant for Fanconi anemia, so the T cells may come from the graft donor. The sequences come from PBMCs, mostly from graft donor cells, collected 60 days after TCRalphabeta/CD19-depleted stem cell transplant. The CDR3 DNA reads TGTGCCAGCAGCCAAAGGGATGAGCAGTTCTTC. This translates into CASSQRDEQFF.